Listed below are T cell receptor beta chains from one sample, sequenced in a study of T cells in Graves' hyperthyroidism and ophthalmopathy. TCRdb re-derived calls from the multiplex PCR reads in MiXCR, one entry per CDR3 protein. The sample includes 500,000 to 600,000 distinct CDR3 sequences, around 42% of them seen just once. Sequencing was performed on peripheral blood or thyroid tissue (not recorded which). All receptors come from an adult woman with Graves' disease, either hyperthyroidism or ophthalmopathy (not recorded which). The CDR3 runs from the conserved cysteine through the conserved F or W. Fields, in order: J gene, CDR3 length, D gene, V gene, clone size, CDR3 DNA, CDR3 protein. A D gene is named only where the DNA matches it firmly. The size entry is marked missing in some rows and otherwise reads once, few, many or a size class.

TRBJ2-2,10,-,TRBV10-3,-,TGTGCCCACTCAAGGCGGGAGCTGTTTTTT,CAHSRRELFF
TRBJ1-1,13,-,TRBV6-4,-,TGTGCCAGCAGTCAGCGGGATAGGACTGAAGCTTTCTTT,CASSQRDRTEAFF
TRBJ1-6,13,-,TRBV5-1,few,TGCGCCAGCAGCCTACGACCGGATTCACCCCTCCACTTT,CASSLRPDSPLHF
TRBJ2-3,17,-,TRBV5-1,-,TGCGCCACCCCGGGACAGAGGGGCGGGAGACTCACAGATACGCAGTATTTT,CATPGQRGGRLTDTQYF
TRBJ1-3,14,-,TRBV12-3/TRBV12-4,many,TGTGCCAGCAGTTTCTCCTGGCAGGAAAACACCATATATTTT,CASSFSWQENTIYF
TRBJ1-4,15,-,TRBV19,-,TGTGCCAGTAGTTTTGGACAGACACCTAATGAAAAACTGTTTTTT,CASSFGQTPNEKLFF
TRBJ1-1,12,-,TRBV2,-,TGTGCCAGCAATACCCCGAACACTGAAGCTTTCTTT,CASNTPNTEAFF
TRBJ2-1,15,-,TRBV30,-,TGTGCCTGGAGTCGTACAGGGAGCTCCTACAATGAGCAGTTCTTC,CAWSRTGSSYNEQFF
TRBJ1-5,16,TRBD1,TRBV7-8,many,TGTGCCAGCAGCTTAAGTCGACAGGGCGGCAATCAGCCCCAGCATTTT,CASSLSRQGGNQPQHF
TRBJ1-1,12,-,TRBV7-2,-,TGTGCCAGCAGCTCTTTTTCGGCTGAAGCTTTCTTT,CASSSFSAEAFF
TRBJ1-6,15,-,TRBV4-2,-,TGTGCCAGCAGCCCTCTAGCGTCGGCAGGATCACCCCTCCACTTT,CASSPLASAGSPLHF
TRBJ1-5,15,-,TRBV5-1,many,TGTGCCAGCAGCTTGGGGGTAGGCGCCGGTCAGCCCCAGCATTTT,CASSLGVGAGQPQHF
TRBJ2-5,11,-,TRBV7-8,many,TGTGCCAGCAGAAAAAAAGAGACCCAGTACTTC,CASRKKETQYF
TRBJ2-7,12,-,TRBV3-1,many,TGTGCCAGCAGCCATGGGGGATACGAGCAGTACTTC,CASSHGGYEQYF
TRBJ1-6,15,-,TRBV5-1,-,TGCGCCAGCAGCTTCCAGGGAGGAGATAATTCACCCCTCCACTTT,CASSFQGGDNSPLHF
TRBJ1-1,14,TRBD1,TRBV20-1,many,TGCAGTGCTAGTATTCGACAGGGCCGGACTGAAGCTTTCTTT,CSASIRQGRTEAFF
TRBJ2-7,17,TRBD1,TRBV5-4,-,TGTGCCAGCAGTCTTGGACAGGGAAGGGCGGAGCGTTACGAGCAGTACTTC,CASSLGQGRAERYEQYF
TRBJ1-2,14,-,TRBV9,-,TGTGCCAGCAGCGCAGACGGGGGTAGATATGGCTACACCTTC,CASSADGGRYGYTF
TRBJ2-7,12,-,TRBV2,-,TGTGCCAGCAGTGGTTCCGCCTACGAGCAGTACTTC,CASSGSAYEQYF
TRBJ1-5,19,-,TRBV28,-,TGTGCCAGCAGCCCACATACCCCCTCCAACAGGGTTGCCAATCAGCCCCAGCATTTT,CASSPHTPSNRVANQPQHF
TRBJ2-7,14,-,TRBV5-1,many,TGCGCCAGCAGCTACGGACCCGTTCGCTACGAGCAGTACTTC,CASSYGPVRYEQYF
TRBJ2-7,15,TRBD2,TRBV5-1,once,TGCGCCAGCAGCTTAGAGGCCGGGAGGGTCCACGGGCAGTACTTC,CASSLEAGRVHGQYF
TRBJ1-5,14,-,TRBV9,many,TGTGCCAGCAGCCCACGGGCCAGCGGGCAGCCCCAGCATTTT,CASSPRASGQPQHF
TRBJ1-2,13,TRBD1,TRBV10-2,-,TGCGCCAGCAGGGCAGGGGGTCCCTATGGCTACACCTTC,CASRAGGPYGYTF
TRBJ1-1,13,-,TRBV2,many,TGTGCCAGCAGACAGGGCGGGAACACTGAAGCTTTCTTT,CASRQGGNTEAFF
TRBJ1-1,13,-,TRBV14,-,TGTGCCAGCAGCCAAGATAAGGGGCTTTCTGTTTTCTTT,CASSQDKGLSVFF
TRBJ1-1,15,-,TRBV4-1,few,TGCGCCAGCAGCCAAGTCGGGCGCAAAAAAACTGAAGCTTTCTTT,CASSQVGRKKTEAFF
TRBJ2-2,13,-,TRBV7-8,many,TGTGCCAGCAGCTTGGAGCCGCCCGGGGAGCTGTTTTTT,CASSLEPPGELFF
TRBJ1-2,13,-,TRBV7-8,-,TGTGCCAGCAGCTTTTTGGGGGGCTACGACTACACCTTC,CASSFLGGYDYTF
TRBJ1-5,14,TRBD1,TRBV24-1,few,TGTGCCACCAGTGATCCAGGGGGATCTCAGCCCCAGCATTTT,CATSDPGGSQPQHF
TRBJ2-1,13,-,TRBV19,-,TGTGCCAGCAGCTTAGGAGGCGCGAATGAGCAGTTCTTC,CASSLGGANEQFF
TRBJ2-5,13,TRBD2,TRBV29-1,once,TGCAGCGGTACCGGGACTAGCCAAGAGACCCAGTACTTC,CSGTGTSQETQYF
TRBJ1-1,8,-,TRBV20-1,once,TGCAGTGCTACCCCAGCTTTCTTT,CSATPAFF
TRBJ1-2,13,TRBD1,TRBV10-3,many,TGTGCCCACACGACAGGGCTGGACTATGGCTACACCTTC,CAHTTGLDYGYTF
TRBJ1-6,13,-,TRBV5-1,many,TGTGCCAGCAGCTTGGGGGAGAATTCACCCCTCCACTTT,CASSLGENSPLHF
TRBJ1-6,15,TRBD1,TRBV7-9,few,TGTGCCAGCAGCTTCGGGGCAGGGGGGGGTTCACCCCTCCACTTT,CASSFGAGGGSPLHF
TRBJ1-5,18,-,TRBV9,-,TGTACCAGCAGCGTAGGCGCCGGAGCGACAGGCCGGAATCAGCCCCAGCATTTT,CTSSVGAGATGRNQPQHF
TRBJ2-7,11,-,TRBV10-3,many,TGTGCCACCGGACGGGACTACGAGCAGTACTTC,CATGRDYEQYF
TRBJ1-4,12,-,TRBV29-1,-,TGCAGCGTTGAAGAATCCTTTCCGGGGAAGACTTTT,CSVEESFPGKTF
TRBJ2-7,15,-,TRBV7-9,-,TGTGCCAGCAGCCCCCGGGACCGAAGCTCCTACGAGCAGTACTTC,CASSPRDRSSYEQYF
TRBJ1-2,8,-,TRBV7-3,-,TGTGCCAGCAGCTCGACCGCCTTC,CASSSTAF
TRBJ2-7,15,TRBD1,TRBV15,-,TGTGCCACCAGCCCCCGACAGGGACCTTTCTACGAGCAGTACTTC,CATSPRQGPFYEQYF
TRBJ1-5,16,-,TRBV24-1,-,TGTGCCACCAGTGATTCGAGTCGGGATTACCAAGAGACCCAGCATTTT,CATSDSSRDYQETQHF
TRBJ2-3,15,TRBD2,TRBV7-6,many,TGTGCCAGCAGCATGAGCGGGAGTGATACAGATACGCAGTATTTT,CASSMSGSDTDTQYF
TRBJ2-7,14,-,TRBV25-1,-,-,CACSARASSGSQYF
TRBJ1-5,14,-,TRBV7-3,-,TGTGCCAGCAGCTTTGGCGGGGGCAGTCAGCCCCAGCATTTT,CASSFGGGSQPQHF
TRBJ1-1,14,TRBD1,TRBV30,many,TGTGCCTGGAGGGGACAGGGGACGAACACTGAAGCTTTCTTT,CAWRGQGTNTEAFF
TRBJ1-1,14,-,TRBV5-4,-,TGTGCCAGCAGCTCCCTGGACGGGAACACTGAAGCTTTCTTT,CASSSLDGNTEAFF
TRBJ1-2,14,TRBD1,TRBV14,many,TGTGCCAGCAGCGCGACCGGGACAGCGGTGGCCTACACCTTC,CASSATGTAVAYTF
TRBJ2-1,17,TRBD2,TRBV2,-,TGTGCCAGCATGGGCCTAGCGGGAGAGACCAACTACAATGAGCAGTTCTTC,CASMGLAGETNYNEQFF
TRBJ1-4,13,-,TRBV28,few,TGTGCCAGCAGGAAGGCGGGGAATGAAAAACTGTTTTTT,CASRKAGNEKLFF
TRBJ2-7,14,TRBD1,TRBV19,once,TGTGCCAGTACCGCCGGGACAGGAACTTACGAGCAGTACTTC,CASTAGTGTYEQYF
TRBJ1-5,14,-,TRBV9,-,TGTGCCAGCAGCGTAGGGTCGGAGAGTCAGCCCCAGCATTTT,CASSVGSESQPQHF
TRBJ2-5,13,TRBD1,TRBV10-3,-,TGTGCCACCCGCGGGACAGGCCAAGAGACCCAGTACTTC,CATRGTGQETQYF
TRBJ2-7,13,-,TRBV5-1,few,TGCGCCAGCATGAGGGACGGAGCCTACGAGCAGTACTTC,CASMRDGAYEQYF
TRBJ1-2,13,TRBD1,TRBV7-9,few,TGTGCCAGCAGCTCGAAACAGGGGGATGGCTACACCTTC,CASSSKQGDGYTF
TRBJ1-5,14,-,TRBV12-3/TRBV12-4,many,TGTGCCAGCACGGGCTGGGAAAGCAATCAGCCCCAGCATTTT,CASTGWESNQPQHF
TRBJ2-7,13,-,TRBV12-3/TRBV12-4,many,TGTGCCAGCAGTTCCAGGACTACTAACGAGCAGTACTTC,CASSSRTTNEQYF